This T cell receptor beta chain was retrieved from a study of blood T cell repertoires in COVID-19 (dated by TCRdb to 2019 to 2021). Study-wide context: Samples covering the acute and convalescent phases of COVID-19 were provided by collaborators in the United States, Italy and Spain. Samples came from the ongoing ImmuneRACE study (first 160 participants) plus 1,254 subjects from 6 global collaborators. The prospective study material was composed of cDNA or gDNA derived from T cells, B-cell-depleted T cells, or PBMCs. The repertoires were made available in a free public database intended to serve as a resource for research on the immune response to SARS-CoV-2. Nearly every sample came with metadata listing a de-identified subject ID, COVID-19 status, age in years and sex. Subjects who had been exposed to COVID-19, were actively infected with it, or had recovered from it provided the deeply sampled blood TCRbeta repertoires that made up the dataset. Where available, HLA class I and class II types were taken from metadata supplied by the sample provider and were not determined by assay-based typing. What the research found in general, with its limitations: Clinical and demographic metadata were provided uncurated, with the amount varying by source and participant.

Points on this clone: This receptor's antigen is unknown. Base qualities were left out, and no much larger clone turns up one base away.

TCRbeta CDR3 regions were amplified from genomic DNA by means of the immunoSEQ Assay, a bias-controlled multiplex PCR. In the paper's pipeline: Nucleated cell counts per sample were estimated from amplification of reference gene primers within the assay. Sequence reads were collapsed and filtered to measure the absolute abundance of every unique TCRbeta CDR3 rearrangement. Productive Simpson clonality was computed per sample as the square root of Simpson's diversity index over productive rearrangements. Imported from immuneACCESS, the table was reduced by TCRdb to in-frame sequences with V and J called. These copies leave out some clones; in studies compared against another copy, an unresolved V gene accounts for under half, and the cause of the remainder is not known. D and trimming come from the DNA, and the V and J calls and clone size come from that table. For this sample the table gives just under 40,000 clones, of which 75% to 85% were detected only once. The ten most abundant clones make up 8.5% to 10% of the sample.

Each collaborating institution followed its own protocols to collect whole blood in K2EDTA tubes. For TCRbeta analysis, collaborators shipped samples in one of three forms: frozen whole blood, isolated PBMCs, or DNA extracted from either of those sample types. There are 15 amino acids in the CDR3, from cysteine to phenylalanine inclusive. Just the 45-base CDR3 DNA is kept, in frame starting at base 1. CDR1 is given as LNHDA and CDR2 as SQIVND, both from the germline V gene (reference sequence). Deletion took 2 bases off V and 1 base off J, with a span of 9 bases between the germline ends. The TCR was taken from a human donor in a cohort sampled during active COVID-19. Sample: peripheral blood. The rearrangement combines TRBV19 with TRBJ1-3; no confident D gene assignment can be made. The CDR3 is CASSIPLGSGNTIYF. The nucleotides read TGTGCCAGTAGTATACCACTAGGTTCTGGAAACACCATATATTTT.